This entry concerns a single TCR beta chain. This clonotype appeared many times. It lacks a known antigen. No base-level quality is on record; no much larger clone is a single base apart. The data stem from a study of T cell repertoires in cytomegalovirus infection (dated by TCRdb to the late 2010s). For the study in its entirety: Donor HLA type was relevant to the analysis, as public TCR beta signatures indicated carriage of CMV infection together with the matching HLA type. Results the study describes overall, beyond this receptor: In both this cohort and an independent cohort of more than 350 donors, the cumulative frequency of public TCR beta family members distinguished carriers of CMV infection plus the relevant HLA type. In the ex vivo response, HLA-C-restricted CMV-specific TCR beta clonotypes were dominant, and in two of eight donors the single most frequent clonotype came from this HLA-C-restricted group.

TCRdb names Illumina HiSeq 1500 as the instrument used. TCRdb's own reprocessing of the public reads used fastp at Q25 and MiXCR and kept productive beta chains. Rows with one shared CDR3 protein collapse into an entry with the most common genes and DNA. This sample lists 150,000 to 200,000 distinct CDR3 sequences; roughly a fifth were detected once. In total, the top ten clones hold approximately 2.9% of the sample. From its cysteine to its phenylalanine, the CDR3 spans 16 amino acids. The CDR3 DNA has 48 bases and is translated from base 1. V is clipped by 0 bases and J by 0 bases, and the sequence between their germline boundaries is 13 bases long. CDR1 and CDR2 (SGHKS, YYEKEE) derive from the germline V gene (reference sequence).

Source material: PBMCs. The receptor was derived from a human donor in good health (CMV status not recorded). Some clones in this sample may be carry-over from other donors' samples. The chain is made from TRBV5-5 and TRBJ2-7; the best D guess is TRBD1, with 7 bases matching. CDR3 reads: CASSLAGGGISYEQYF. The DNA sequence follows: TGTGCCAGCAGCTTGGCAGGAGGGGGCATCTCCTACGAGCAGTACTTC.